Detailed here is one TCR beta chain. The antigen remains undetermined. This sample is part of a study of human T cells and chemical hapten exposure. Trimming took off 1 base at V and 7 bases at J, with 10 bases between the two ends. CDR1 is SGHTA and CDR2 is FQGNSA in the germline V gene. The CDR3 runs 13 residues. Library preparation tagged each individual cDNA molecule with a unique molecular identifier. A single record per CDR3 protein comes from TCRdb applying MiXCR to the RACE reads. The sample has fewer than 300,000 distinct CDR3 sequences; roughly 8% are singletons. The time point is: pre-sensitization, week 0. Treatment meaning: therapeutic diphenylcyclopropenone sensitization with weekly scalp DPC. Unfractionated whole blood was the source of the extracted total RNA. Study findings and constraints: TCRs exceeding a frequency of 1 in 1000 stayed unchanged under DPC sensitization.

This receptor was taken from a man aged 18 to 35 with alopecia areata. Some clones in this sample may be carry-over from other donors' samples. This chain uses TRBV7-2 with TRBJ2-5; D is undetermined. The sample was whole blood, taken in connection with sensitization to the hapten diphenylcyclopropenone (DPC). CDR3 sequence reads: CASSLVLAGTQYF. In DNA, the CDR3 is TGTGCCAGCAGCTTAGTACTCGCCGGGACCCAGTACTTC.